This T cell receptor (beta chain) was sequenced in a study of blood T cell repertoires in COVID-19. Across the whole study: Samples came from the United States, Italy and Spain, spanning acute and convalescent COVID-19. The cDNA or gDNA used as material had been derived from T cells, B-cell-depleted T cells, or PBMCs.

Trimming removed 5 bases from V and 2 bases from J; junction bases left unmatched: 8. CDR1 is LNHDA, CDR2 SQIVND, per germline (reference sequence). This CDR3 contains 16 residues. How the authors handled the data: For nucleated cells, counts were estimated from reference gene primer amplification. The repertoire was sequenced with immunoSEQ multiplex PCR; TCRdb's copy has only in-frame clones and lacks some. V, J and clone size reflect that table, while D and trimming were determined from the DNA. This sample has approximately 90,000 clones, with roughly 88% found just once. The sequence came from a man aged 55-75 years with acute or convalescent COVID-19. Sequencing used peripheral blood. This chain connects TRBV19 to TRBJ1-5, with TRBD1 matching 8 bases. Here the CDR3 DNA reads TGTGCCAGTAGTCTCTCCAGGGGACAGGGCAATCAGCCCCAGCATTTT. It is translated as CASSLSRGQGNQPQHF. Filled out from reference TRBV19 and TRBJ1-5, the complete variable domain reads DGGITQSPKYLFRKEGQNVTLSCEQNLNHDAMYWYRQDPGQGLRLIYYSQIVNDFQKGDIAEGYSVSREKKESFPLTVTSAQKNPTAFYLCASSLSRGQGNQPQHFGDGTRLSIL.